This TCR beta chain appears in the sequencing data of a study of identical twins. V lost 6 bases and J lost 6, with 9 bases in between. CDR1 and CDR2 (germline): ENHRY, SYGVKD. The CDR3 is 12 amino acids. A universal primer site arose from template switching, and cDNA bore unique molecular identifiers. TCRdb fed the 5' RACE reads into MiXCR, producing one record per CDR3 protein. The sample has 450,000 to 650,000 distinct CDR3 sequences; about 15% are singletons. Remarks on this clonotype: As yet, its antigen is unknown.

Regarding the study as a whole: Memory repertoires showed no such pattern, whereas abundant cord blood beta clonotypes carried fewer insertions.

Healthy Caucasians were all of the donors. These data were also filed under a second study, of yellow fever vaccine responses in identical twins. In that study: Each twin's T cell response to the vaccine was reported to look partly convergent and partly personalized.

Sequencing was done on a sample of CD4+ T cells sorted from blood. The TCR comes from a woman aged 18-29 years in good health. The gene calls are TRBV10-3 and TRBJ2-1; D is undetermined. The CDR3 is CAIRKGGNEQFF. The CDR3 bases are TGTGCCATCAGAAAGGGCGGCAATGAGCAGTTCTTC.